Following are 21 T cell receptor beta chains from one sample sequenced in a study of response to subunit inactivated influenza vaccine. TCRdb re-derived calls from the RT-PCR reads in MiXCR, one entry per CDR3 protein. The repertoire holds a few hundred thousand distinct CDR3 sequences, with around a fifth as singletons. The specimen comprised PBMCs from blood, sampled less than 22 months after vaccination. The receptors were sampled from a man aged 50-75 years who received an inactivated influenza vaccine.

This clonotype was detected only a few times. The chain uses TRBV10-2 and TRBJ2-3; D is undetermined. Trimming left V 3 bases short and J 6 bases short, with 10 bases between. Germline assignment: CDR1 WSHSY and CDR2 SAAADI. CDR3 size: 13 residues. CDR3 residues: CASSESIVDTQYF. The CDR3 DNA is TGCGCCAGCAGTGAAAGTATCGTGGATACGCAGTATTTT.

The chain links TRBV7-9 to TRBJ2-5; weak D call: TRBD1 (6 bases). This CDR3 is built from 14 residues. Germline CDR1 SEHNR, CDR2 FQNEAQ (reference sequence). The V gene lost 5 bases and the J gene lost 5 bases, with 15 bases spanning the gap. The CDR3 region is CASSQFGGGETQYF. In DNA form, the CDR3 reads TGTGCCAGCAGCCAATTTGGGGGCGGTGAGACCCAGTACTTC.

V and J are TRBV20-1 and TRBJ1-1, with D unclear. The V end was cut by 3 bases, the J end by 4 bases, with 9 bases between. CDR1 DFQATT and CDR2 SNEGSKA come from the germline V gene (reference sequence). The CDR3 is 12 residues long. CDR3 bases: TGCAGTGCTAGCGCTGTAGGCACTGAAGCTTTCTTT. This codes for CSASAVGTEAFF.

The V and J genes are TRBV14 and TRBJ2-4; TRBD1 or TRBD2 may be the D gene (5 bases each). Per the germline V gene, CDR1 is SGHDN and CDR2 is FVKESK. Trimming pared 0 bases from V and 0 bases from J, leaving 9 bases between. The CDR3 is 16 amino acids. CDR3 coding DNA: TGTGCCAGCAGCCAAGATAGGGACCTAGCCAAAAACATTCAGTACTTC. It codes for CASSQDRDLAKNIQYF.

The V call is TRBV21-1, the J call TRBJ2-7. TRBV21-1 is an annotated pseudogene. The CDR3 has 12 residues. The CDR3 DNA follows: TGTGCCAGCAGCATGGCAGATTGGGGGCAGTACTTC. The encoded protein is CASSMADWGQYF.

The chain carries TRBV7-2 and TRBJ2-1; 8 bases match TRBD1. Germline CDR1 and CDR2: SGHTA and FQGNSA. V lost 0 bases to trimming and J lost 6 bases; unmatched junction nucleotides: 7. The CDR3 runs to 16 residues. CDR3 region: CASSLAGTGVSNEQFF. The CDR3 DNA sequence: TGTGCCAGCAGCTTAGCGGGGACAGGAGTCAGCAATGAGCAGTTCTTC.

Ten or more counts support this clonotype. The chain is built from TRBV12-3 or TRBV12-4 and TRBJ2-1, with TRBD1 as a possible D gene (6 bases). The CDR3 spans 13 residues. The germline V and J ends were trimmed by 6 bases and 9 bases, with 15 bases remaining between them. The CDR3 spells CASSLQGLGEQFF. CDR3 bases: TGTGCCAGCAGCTTACAGGGATTAGGTGAGCAGTTCTTC.

The chain is built from TRBV7-9 and TRBJ2-4; tentative D call: TRBD1 (6 bases). This CDR3 has 16 residues. V shed 6 bases and J shed 6 bases, with 21 bases lying between them. The V gene's germline CDR1 is SEHNR and CDR2 FQNEAQ (reference sequence). CDR3 sequence reads: CASSPHLQGSGNIQYF. The CDR3 bases are TGTGCCAGCAGTCCTCATCTCCAGGGGTCGGGAAACATTCAGTACTTC.

This clonotype has at least ten counts. CDR3 protein: CASSLGGSSYEQYF. The DNA for the CDR3 is TGTGCCAGCAGCTTAGGAGGTTCCTCCTACGAGCAGTACTTC. This chain uses TRBV11-2 with TRBJ2-7; D gene ambiguous. In germline, CDR1 is SGHAT, CDR2 FQNNGV. The CDR3 runs 14 residues. The ends were cut back, 1 base at V and 0 bases at J, with 7 bases in the middle.

Only a few counts were recorded for this clonotype. The gene calls are TRBV6-6 and TRBJ1-4; D gene unclear. This CDR3 is 12 amino acids long. V was cut by 8 bases and J by 4 bases, with 8 bases left in between. Germline values: CDR1 MNHNY, CDR2 SVGAGI (reference sequence). DNA for the CDR3: TGTGCCAGCCCTTGCTTTAATGAAAAACTGTTTTTT. The encoded protein is CASPCFNEKLFF.

The V call is TRBV20-1, the J call TRBJ1-1; D unclear. Per the germline V gene, CDR1 is DFQATT and CDR2 is SNEGSKA (reference sequence). CDR3 length: 14 amino acids. V lost 6 bases and J 2 bases, leaving 16 bases between the germline ends. The CDR3 loop reads CSAQIQGPNTEAFF. In DNA form, the CDR3 reads TGCAGTGCCCAAATACAAGGCCCCAACACTGAAGCTTTCTTT.

There are a few counts of this clonotype. The V gene is TRBV12-3 or TRBV12-4, the J gene TRBJ2-3, with D possibly being TRBD1 or TRBD2 (6 bases each). The V gene lost 4 bases and the J gene lost 6 bases, with 26 bases spanning the gap. The CDR3 runs 18 residues. The chain's CDR3 is CASSSLGSGDFLYDTQYF. CDR3 sequence (DNA): TGTGCCAGCAGTTCCCTCGGATCAGGGGACTTTCTCTATGATACGCAGTATTTT.

This clonotype has more than one count but fewer than ten. The chain employs TRBV5-1 and TRBJ2-2, with D possibly TRBD2 on 5 matching bases. The CDR3 contains 14 residues. CDR1 is SGHRS and CDR2 is YFSETQ in the germline V gene. The germline V and J ends were trimmed by 5 bases and 4 bases, with 12 bases remaining between them. The CDR3 bases are TGCGCCAGCAGATGGCAGGAGGTCACCGGGGAGCTGTTTTTT. Translated, it gives CASRWQEVTGELFF. Full variable domain (missing parts from reference TRBV5-1 and TRBJ2-2): KAGVTQTPRYLIKTRGQQVTLSCSPISGHRSVSWYQQTPGQGLQFLFEYFSETQRNKGNFPGRFSGRQFSNSRSEMNVSTLELGDSALYLCASRWQEVTGELFFGEGSRLTVL.

Concerning this clonotype itself: A much larger clone is a single base away; this may be a read error. This chain connects TRBV7-2 to TRBJ2-1; D possibly corresponds to TRBD1 (5 bases). CDR1 is SGHTA, CDR2 FQGNSA, per germline. The CDR3 totals 15 residues. The CDR3 here is CVSRRQSSSYNEQFF. The CDR3 DNA sequence: TGTGTCAGCAGACGACAGAGCTCTTCCTACAATGAGCAGTTCTTC.

The CDR3 spells CASSLAGAEQYF. The CDR3 DNA follows: TGTGCCAGCAGTTTGGCGGGTGCCGAGCAGTACTTC. The chain combines TRBV28 with TRBJ2-7; D is perhaps TRBD2 (5 bases). This CDR3 comprises 12 residues. CDR1 and CDR2 from the germline V gene are MDHEN and SYDVKM. The V and J ends lost 3 bases and 6 bases respectively, with 9 bases between them.

The sample holds one count of this clonotype. The chain recombines TRBV5-1 with TRBJ2-5; 10 nucleotides align to TRBD2. CDR1 and CDR2 (germline): SGHRS, YFSETQ. The V and J ends lost 4 bases and 6 bases, in that order; junction bases with no gene match: 6. The CDR3 totals 14 residues. Written as DNA, the CDR3 is TGCGCCAGCAGCGTTGGGACTAGCGAACAGACCCAGTACTTC. Translating gives CASSVGTSEQTQYF.

This chain connects TRBV20-1 to TRBJ2-7; 7 nucleotides line up with TRBD1. V lost 3 bases to trimming and J lost 3 bases; unmatched junction nucleotides: 8. Germline V gene data show CDR1 as DFQATT and CDR2 as SNEGSKA (reference sequence). The CDR3 runs 14 residues. The CDR3 nucleotides are TGCAGTGCTAGCTCCGGGACAGTCGTCTACGAGCAGTACTTC. This translates into CSASSGTVVYEQYF.

V usage is TRBV4-1 and J usage is TRBJ1-1; unclear D gene. The germline V and J ends were trimmed by 0 bases and 3 bases, with 8 bases remaining between them. The V gene's germline CDR1 is MGHRA and CDR2 YSYEKL. This CDR3 contains 14 residues. CDR3 coding DNA: TGCGCCAGCAGCCAAGATTATGGGGACACTGAAGCTTTCTTT. Residues: CASSQDYGDTEAFF.

The chain joins TRBV20-1 to TRBJ1-5; TRBD1 agrees at 9 bases. Germline lookup yields CDR1 DFQATT and CDR2 SNEGSKA (reference sequence). This CDR3 region has 15 residues. V gave up 1 base and J gave up 6 bases; unmatched junction bases: 7. The CDR3 DNA reads as TGCAGTGCTAGAGCCGGGACAGGGTCAGGTCAGCCCCAGCATTTT. Amino acids: CSARAGTGSGQPQHF.

Only a few counts were recorded for this clonotype. The rearrangement links TRBV4-3 to TRBJ1-2; tentative D call: TRBD1 (6 bases). V was pared by 4 bases and J by 4 bases, with 16 bases between. CDR3 length: 15 amino acids. CDR1 and CDR2 from the germline V gene are LGHNA and YSLEER. The CDR3 nucleotides are TGCGCCAGCAGCCGCGAGGGGGGACGGTTCTATGGCTACACCTTC. Translated, it gives CASSREGGRFYGYTF.

This clonotype came up a few times. The chain has TRBV9 and TRBJ1-5; D is unclear. Germline CDR1 is SGDLS and CDR2 is YYNGEE. This CDR3 has 15 amino acids. Trimming removed 0 bases from V and 2 bases from J, with 9 bases in between. This CDR3 reads CASSVDGGRNQPQHF. In DNA form, the CDR3 reads TGTGCCAGCAGCGTAGACGGAGGGCGCAATCAGCCCCAGCATTTT.